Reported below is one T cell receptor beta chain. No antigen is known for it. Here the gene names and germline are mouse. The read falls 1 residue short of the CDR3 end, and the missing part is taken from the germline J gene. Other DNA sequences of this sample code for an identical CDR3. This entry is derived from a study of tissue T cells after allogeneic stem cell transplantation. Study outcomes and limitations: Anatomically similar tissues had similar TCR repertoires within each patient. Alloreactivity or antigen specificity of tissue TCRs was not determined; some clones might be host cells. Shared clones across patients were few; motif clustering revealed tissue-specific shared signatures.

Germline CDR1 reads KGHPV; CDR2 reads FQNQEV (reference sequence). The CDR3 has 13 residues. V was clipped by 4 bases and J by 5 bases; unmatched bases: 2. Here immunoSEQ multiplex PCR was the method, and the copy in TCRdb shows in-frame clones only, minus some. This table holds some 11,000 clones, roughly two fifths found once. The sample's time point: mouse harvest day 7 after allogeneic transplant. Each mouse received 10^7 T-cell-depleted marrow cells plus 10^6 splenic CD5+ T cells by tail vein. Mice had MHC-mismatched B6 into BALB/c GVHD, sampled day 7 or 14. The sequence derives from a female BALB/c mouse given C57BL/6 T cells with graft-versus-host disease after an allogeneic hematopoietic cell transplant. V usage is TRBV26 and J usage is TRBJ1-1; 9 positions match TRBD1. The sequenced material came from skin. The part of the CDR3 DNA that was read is TGTGCCAGCAGTCCCGGACAGGGGACAGAAGTCTTC. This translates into CASSPGQGTEVF. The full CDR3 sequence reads CASSPGQGTEVFF. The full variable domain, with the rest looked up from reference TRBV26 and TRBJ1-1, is NSKVIQTPRYLVKGQGQKAKMRCIPEKGHPVVFWYQQNKNNEFKFLINFQNQEVLQQIDMTEKRFSAECPSNSPCSLEIQSSEAGDSALYLCASSPGQGTEVFFGKGTRLTVV.